The clone carrying this T cell receptor beta chain was counted a few times. The antigen is not known. How the authors handled the data: Samples ranged from about 20,000 to 700,000 TCRs, with a median of about 96,000. TCRdb analysed the RACE reads with MiXCR anew, one entry per CDR3 protein. TCRdb's processing, not the study's, gives the V and J calls here. The profile shows roughly 60,000 distinct CDR3 sequences, 9.5% to 15% of them singletons. The data stem from a study of human T cells and chemical hapten exposure. Germline trimming cut 5 bases from V and 0 bases from J; bases unmatched to any gene: 6. The germline gives CDR1 MNHNY, CDR2 SVGAGI (reference sequence). The CDR3 is 17 amino acids. Indicated time point: patch test 3, about 24 weeks after DPC sensitization. The treatment was: therapeutic diphenylcyclopropenone sensitization with weekly scalp DPC. People who gave samples had alopecia, were 18 to 70 years old, and were suitable for DPC.

Overall study results and limits: Donors were affected by alopecia, so their immune reaction might vary from that of healthy individuals.

J is TRBJ1-3 and V is TRBV6-6, with 11 bases identical to TRBD1. The sample was whole blood, taken in connection with sensitization to the hapten diphenylcyclopropenone (DPC). The clonotype originates from a man aged 30 to 45 with alopecia areata. Some clones in this sample may be carry-over from other donors' samples. Here the CDR3 reads CASSGQGAYHSGNTIYF. The CDR3 DNA follows: TGTGCCAGCAGTGGACAGGGGGCCTACCACTCTGGAAACACCATATATTTT.